This T cell receptor (beta chain) was obtained from a study of CD8+ T cells in alopecia areata. Study-wide context: Transfer of skin from approximately 6-12-month-old C3H/HeJ graft donors with spontaneous alopecia was made to roughly 7-11-week-old female C3H/HeJ mice.

Extracted from the samples, RNA was reverse transcribed into cDNA to serve as the sequencing template. TCRdb's table, derived via immunoSEQ multiplex PCR, lists solely in-frame clones and lacks some. Recorded here are approximately 5,600 clones, with no singletons, and the ten leading clones hold around 28%. Germline V CDR1 and CDR2: NSHNY, SYGAGN. J lost 0 bases, V lost 6 bases, and 5 bases had no gene match. The CDR3 spans 14 residues. Documented time point: mouse skin 6 weeks after grafting, around onset of hair loss. Recipient mouse skin was biopsied at grafting and 3 and 6 weeks later. Whole-study results and caveats: Whereas mice showed it more clearly, TCR sharing across patients was murkier, possibly because of HLA. More clonal than normal scalp was lesional scalp, particularly alopecia totalis/universalis.

In this sample, this clone turned up a few times. No antigen is known for it. Gene names are mouse gene names. The read comes to an end 4 residues before the CDR3 does, leaving the germline J gene to fill in the end. The clonotype comes from a C3H/HeJ mouse with alopecia areata. As its MHC haplotype, the strain has H2-k. The genes are TRBV13-1 and TRBJ2-7; 8 bases are a match to TRBD2. This specimen consisted of skin, obtained at week 6. CDR3 sequence reads: CASTRLGSSYEQYF. The sequenced part of the CDR3 DNA is TGTGCCAGCACCAGACTGGGGAGCTCCTAT.